This T cell receptor beta chain came from a study of blood T cells in healthy people across ages. A J-beta primer mix and a sample-barcoded 5' primer were used in a second PCR of about 7 to 12 cycles. TCRdb re-derived calls from the 5' RACE reads in MiXCR, one entry per CDR3 protein. Seen here are around 2 million distinct CDR3 sequences, approximately 39% observed once, and the top ten hold more than 20%. The CDR3 has 16 amino acids. With 5 bases clipped from V and 1 base from J, the junction kept 4 bases outside the gene matches. The germline CDR1 and CDR2 sequences are SGHTA and FQGNSA. General study points: Underestimates were what the diversity estimates from one million T cells were considered to be. Greater diversity and more naive CD4+ cells were seen in long-lived donors than in aged donors.

This clonotype was picked up many times. Its matching antigen is unknown. The sequenced sample was blood. V is TRBV7-2 and J is TRBJ2-3; 12 positions match TRBD2. The TCR originated in a human donor in good health. The CDR3 here is CASSLRLAGGTDTQYF. The CDR3 bases are TGTGCCAGCAGCCTCCGACTAGCGGGGGGCACAGATACGCAGTATTTT.